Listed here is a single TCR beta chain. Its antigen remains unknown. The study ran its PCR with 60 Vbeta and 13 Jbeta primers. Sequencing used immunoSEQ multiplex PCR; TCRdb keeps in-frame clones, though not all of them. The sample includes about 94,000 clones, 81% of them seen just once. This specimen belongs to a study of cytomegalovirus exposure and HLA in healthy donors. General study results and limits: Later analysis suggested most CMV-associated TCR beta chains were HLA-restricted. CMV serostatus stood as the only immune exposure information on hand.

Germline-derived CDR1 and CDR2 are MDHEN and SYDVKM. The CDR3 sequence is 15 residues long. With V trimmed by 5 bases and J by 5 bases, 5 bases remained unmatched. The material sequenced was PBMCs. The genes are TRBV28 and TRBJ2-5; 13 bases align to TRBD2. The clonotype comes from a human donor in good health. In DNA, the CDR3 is TGTGCCAGCAGTCCCACTAGCGGGAGGGGCGAGACCCAGTACTTC. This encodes CASSPTSGRGETQYF. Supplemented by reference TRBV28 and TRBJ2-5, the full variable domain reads DVKVTQSSRYLVKRTGEKVFLECVQDMDHENMFWYRQDPGLGLRLIYFSYDVKMKEKGDIPEGYSVSREKKERFSLILESASTNQTSMYLCASSPTSGRGETQYFGPGTRLLVL.